The 27 T cell receptor beta chains below were found in one sample sequenced in a study of T cell repertoires in cytomegalovirus infection. Their antigen targets remain unknown. TCRdb independently ran MiXCR on the reads; one entry per CDR3 protein. The sample lists roughly 80,000 distinct CDR3 sequences, under 30% occurring once. Source: CD8+ T cells from cultured PBMCs, taken from culture after CMV antigen stimulation. The receptors were gathered from a human donor in good health (CMV status not recorded). Some clones in this sample may be carry-over from other donors' samples.

The J gene is TRBJ2-7, the V gene TRBV13, with D possibly matching TRBD1 (5 bases). V was shortened by 3 bases and J by 0 bases, with 9 bases between the two germline ends. Germline V gives CDR1 PRHDT, CDR2 FYEKMQ (reference sequence). The CDR3 sequence is 14 residues long. DNA of the CDR3: TGTGCCAGCAGCTTCCAAGGGGACTCCTACGAGCAGTACTTC. This gives the protein CASSFQGDSYEQYF. The entire variable domain, with the rest obtained from reference TRBV13 and TRBJ2-7, is as follows: AAGVIQSPRHLIKEKRETATLKCYPIPRHDTVYWYQQGPGQDPQFLISFYEKMQSDKGSIPDRFSAQQFSDYHSELNMSSLELGDSALYFCASSFQGDSYEQYFGPGTRLTVT.

The chain uses TRBV7-2 and TRBJ2-2, with 8 positions matching TRBD2. Germline trimming cut 5 bases from V and 5 bases from J; bases unmatched to any gene: 10. CDR1 is SGHTA and CDR2 is FQGNSA in the germline V gene. There are 16 residues in the CDR3. CDR3 protein: CASSPRASGLTGELFF. DNA for the CDR3: TGTGCCAGCAGCCCCCGGGCTAGCGGGCTAACCGGGGAGCTGTTTTTT.

This clonotype was observed at least ten times. The V and J genes are TRBV7-2 and TRBJ2-7, with 7 bases identical to TRBD1. The CDR3 extends over 17 amino acids. The junction had 19 bases not matched to a gene; V was cut back by 7 bases and J by 4 bases. From germline, CDR1 is SGHTA and CDR2 FQGNSA. The CDR3 reads CASTRGAGGTWGYEQYF. CDR3 in DNA: TGTGCCAGCACCAGGGGTGCAGGGGGTACTTGGGGTTACGAGCAGTACTTC. The full variable domain, its missing parts supplied by reference TRBV7-2 and TRBJ2-7, is GAGVSQSPSNKVTEKGKDVELRCDPISGHTALYWYRQSLGQGLEFLIYFQGNSAPDKSGLPSDRFSAERTGGSVSTLTIQRTQQEDSAVYLCASTRGAGGTWGYEQYFGPGTRLTVT.

This clonotype was seen many times. The chain combines TRBV6-2 or TRBV6-3 with TRBJ2-1; TRBD1 or TRBD2 may be the D gene (5 bases each). The length of the CDR3 is 13 residues. V was shortened by 8 bases and J by 4 bases, with 12 bases between the two germline ends. The germline V gene encodes CDR1 MNHEY and CDR2 SVGEGT. CDR3 nucleotide sequence: TGTGCCAGCGAGGGGTTTGATTACAATGAGCAGTTCTTC. This codes for CASEGFDYNEQFF.

Many counts were recorded for this clonotype. The V and J genes are TRBV4-1 and TRBJ2-3; no firm D call. Looked up from germline, CDR1 is MGHRA and CDR2 is YSYEKL. This CDR3 contains 14 residues. The V end was cut by 10 bases, the J end by 1 base, with 15 bases between. CDR3 region: CATSPGAGTDTQYF. The CDR3 region has the DNA TGCGCCACCTCGCCGGGTGCGGGCACAGATACGCAGTATTTT.

Only a few counts were recorded for this clonotype. V usage is TRBV3-1 and J usage is TRBJ2-7, with 15 bases aligning to TRBD2. CDR3 length equals 16 residues. Germline V gene lookup returns CDR1 LGHDT and CDR2 YNNKEL (reference sequence). The trim removed 4 bases at V and 7 bases at J, leaving 8 bases unmatched. The CDR3 DNA follows: TGTGCCAGCAGCCCCTCGGGACTAGCGGGAGGAGGGGAGCAGTACTTC. Translating gives CASSPSGLAGGGEQYF.

This clonotype appeared a few times. The V and J genes are TRBV6-6 and TRBJ2-7, with D possibly being TRBD1 (6 bases). The germline V gene encodes CDR1 MNHNY and CDR2 SVGAGI (reference sequence). This CDR3 contains 15 residues. Trimming stripped 4 bases from V and 0 bases from J, with 13 bases between. As DNA, the CDR3 is TGTGCCAGCAGTTGGGGCAGGGGTGACTCCTACGAGCAGTACTTC. This translates into CASSWGRGDSYEQYF.

This clonotype was counted between two and nine times. The chain recombines TRBV28 with TRBJ1-5; TRBD1 might be the D (5 bases). The CDR3 runs 17 residues. Trimming removed 7 bases from V and 3 bases from J, with 22 bases in between. The V gene's germline CDR1 is MDHEN and CDR2 SYDVKM. The CDR3 loop is CASIIRREGVINQPQHF. The CDR3 nucleotides read TGTGCCAGCATCATTCGACGAGAAGGGGTCATCAATCAGCCCCAGCATTTT.

This clonotype has only a few counts. The chain links TRBV6-2 or TRBV6-3 to TRBJ1-5, with a tentative D call TRBD1 (6 bases). The CDR3 is 13 residues long. Between the trimmed V and J ends, which lost 8 bases and 0 bases, there was a span of 8 bases. Germline V gene lookup returns CDR1 MNHEY and CDR2 SVGEGT. DNA of the CDR3: TGTGCCAGCGGACAGTTTAGCAATCAGCCCCAGCATTTT. Its translation: CASGQFSNQPQHF.

This clonotype was recorded a few times. This chain joins TRBV6-6 and TRBJ2-6, with D maybe TRBD1 (6 bases). The V end was cut by 2 bases, the J end by 0 bases, with 11 bases between. The CDR3 is made up of 17 amino acids. Germline CDR1 reads MNHNY; CDR2 reads SVGAGI (reference sequence). CDR3 DNA: TGTGCCAGCAGTTACGTACAGGGTAGCTCTGGGGCCAACGTCCTGACTTTC. Translating gives CASSYVQGSSGANVLTF.

The sample holds many counts of this clonotype. This chain uses TRBV7-9 with TRBJ2-1, with TRBD2 matching 12 bases. The ends lost 5 bases at V and 3 bases at J; junction bases unmatched: 5. Germline CDR1 and CDR2: SEHNR and FQNEAQ (reference sequence). The CDR3 has 16 amino acids. The CDR3 nucleotides read TGTGCCAGCAGCCCGCTAGCGGGGGGGATCTACAATGAGCAGTTCTTC. It specifies CASSPLAGGIYNEQFF.

V is TRBV10-3 and J is TRBJ2-7; 9 bases match TRBD2. J lost 4 bases, V lost 10 bases, and 11 bases had no gene match. This CDR3 has 14 residues. The germline gives CDR1 ENHRY, CDR2 SYGVKD. The CDR3 sequence: CASTQREAGYEQYF. CDR3 sequence (DNA): TGTGCCAGCACCCAGCGGGAGGCCGGGTACGAGCAGTACTTC.

The chain is built from TRBV11-3 and TRBJ2-1, with 10 bases aligning to TRBD2. J was trimmed by 7 bases and V by 5 bases; bases with no gene match: 8. Looked up from germline, CDR1 is SGHNT and CDR2 is YENEEA. This CDR3 contains 15 residues. The DNA for the CDR3 is TGTGCCAGCAGCCCAAGCGGGGGGGCATGGAATGAGCAGTTCTTC. Translated, it gives CASSPSGGAWNEQFF.

This clonotype was found a few times. The V gene is TRBV2, the J gene TRBJ1-6, with D uncertain. The CDR3 spans 15 residues. In germline, CDR1 is SNHLY, CDR2 FYNNEI. V was pared by 6 bases and J by 4 bases, with 13 bases between. The CDR3 region has the DNA TGTGCCAGCAGAAATCCCGATCAATATAATTCACCCCTCCACTTT. Its translation is CASRNPDQYNSPLHF. The variable domain in full, completed from reference TRBV2 and TRBJ1-6, reads EPEVTQTPSHQVTQMGQEVILRCVPISNHLYFYWYRQILGQKVEFLVSFYNNEISEKSEIFDDQFSVERPDGSNFTLKIRSTKLEDSAMYFCASRNPDQYNSPLHFGNGTRLTVT.

This clonotype came up a few times. V gene TRBV27 combines with J gene TRBJ1-6; the D is unclear. Germline loops: CDR1 MNHEY, CDR2 SMNVEV (reference sequence). Trimming left V 5 bases short and J 6 bases short, with 8 bases between. The CDR3 loop spans 13 amino acids. The CDR3 here is CASSLGTNSPLHF. CDR3 in DNA: TGTGCCAGCAGTCTCGGTACTAATTCACCCCTCCACTTT.

This clonotype was picked up many times. The V and J genes are TRBV12-5 and TRBJ1-1, with D possibly being TRBD1 (6 bases). The CDR3 consists of 13 residues. Trimming took off 2 bases at V and 5 bases at J, with 9 bases between the two ends. Germline assignment: CDR1 LGHNT and CDR2 FRNRAP. The CDR3 nucleotides read TGTGCTAGTGGTTTGCAGGGGATAACTGAAGCTTTCTTT. Translated: CASGLQGITEAFF.

The chain recombines TRBV5-5 with TRBJ2-1; D perhaps matches TRBD2 (5 bases). The CDR3 is made up of 13 amino acids. V was trimmed by 4 bases and J by 7 bases, leaving 12 bases between them. CDR1 and CDR2 (germline): SGHKS, YYEKEE (reference sequence). CDR3 region: CASSPGNLNEQFF. In DNA form, the CDR3 reads TGTGCCAGCAGCCCCGGGAATTTAAATGAGCAGTTCTTC.

This clonotype was detected ten times or more. The CDR3 region is CASNQRGGITDTQYF. The CDR3 region has the DNA TGTGCCAGCAATCAAAGGGGAGGTATCACAGATACGCAGTATTTT. This chain uses TRBV12-3 or TRBV12-4 with TRBJ2-3, with D possibly TRBD2 on 6 matching bases. The CDR3 covers 15 residues. V was clipped by 7 bases and J by 2 bases, with 16 bases between them.

J is TRBJ1-1 and V is TRBV25-1; 7 bases fit TRBD1. The CDR3 has 13 amino acids. The ends lost 7 bases at V and 4 bases at J; junction bases unmatched: 6. CDR1 is MGHDK and CDR2 is SYGVNS in the germline V gene. CDR3 DNA sequence: TGTGCCAGCACCCAGGGGGGAATCACTGAAGCTTTCTTT. Translated, it gives CASTQGGITEAFF.

This clonotype was picked up a small number of times. This sequence joins TRBV20-1 and TRBJ2-2; no clear D gene. This CDR3 region has 16 residues. V was shortened by 1 base and J by 6 bases, with 18 bases between the two germline ends. From germline, CDR1 is DFQATT and CDR2 SNEGSKA (reference sequence). The CDR3 sequence: CSARGAVLKGPGELFF. The CDR3 bases are TGCAGTGCTAGAGGGGCGGTACTAAAAGGTCCCGGGGAGCTGTTTTTT.

This clonotype was counted ten times or more. The CDR3 coding sequence is TGTGCCAGCAGACCAGTAAACAGGGATGGCTCCTACGAGCAGTACTTC. Translation: CASRPVNRDGSYEQYF. The chain is built from TRBV6-1 and TRBJ2-7, with D tentatively TRBD1 (6 bases). The CDR3 has 16 amino acids. Germline V gives CDR1 MNHNS, CDR2 SASEGT. V was shortened by 6 bases and J by 0 bases, with 18 bases between the two germline ends.

CDR3 protein: CSVELPGQGYTGELFF. The DNA of the CDR3 is TGCAGCGTTGAACTTCCCGGACAGGGATATACCGGGGAGCTGTTTTTT. The V and J genes are TRBV29-1 and TRBJ2-2, with TRBD1 matching 8 bases. V was pared by 2 bases and J by 5 bases, with 10 bases of the junction left unmatched. The length of the CDR3 is 16 residues. Germline loops: CDR1 SQVTM, CDR2 ANQGSEA.

The table lists this clonotype with many counts. V gene TRBV28 combines with J gene TRBJ1-1; tentatively, D is TRBD1 (5 bases). Per the germline V gene, CDR1 is MDHEN and CDR2 is SYDVKM. The CDR3 spans 14 residues. Trimming pared 8 bases from V and 0 bases from J, leaving 13 bases between. CDR3 bases: TGTGCCAGCGGAAGTCGGGGGATGAACACTGAAGCTTTCTTT. Its protein product is CASGSRGMNTEAFF.

This clonotype was counted many times. V usage is TRBV7-2 and J usage is TRBJ2-3; 12 nucleotides line up with TRBD1. Trimming took 3 bases from V and 6 from J; bases not matched to a gene: 10. The CDR3 spans 17 residues. Per germline, CDR1 SGHTA and CDR2 FQGNSA. This chain's CDR3 is CASSFPGQGAHTDTQYF. For the CDR3, the DNA is TGTGCCAGCAGCTTTCCGGGACAGGGGGCCCATACGGATACGCAGTATTTT.

This clonotype was counted a few times. V gene TRBV9 combines with J gene TRBJ1-2; possible D gene TRBD1, 5 bases. Germline assignment: CDR1 SGDLS and CDR2 YYNGEE. The CDR3 contains 15 residues. V lost 4 bases, J lost 4 bases, and 17 bases lay in between. The CDR3 DNA reads as TGTGCCAGCAGCCCGCGCCCCCAGGGAAGCTATGGCTACACCTTC. It codes for CASSPRPQGSYGYTF.

A few counts support this clonotype. The chain recombines TRBV12-3 or TRBV12-4 with TRBJ1-2; D unresolved. The CDR3 consists of 12 residues. Trimming removed 3 bases from V and 7 bases from J, with 9 bases in between. CDR3 coding DNA: TGTGCCAGCAGTTTCCAGACGAGTGGCTACACCTTC. This codes for CASSFQTSGYTF.

The table lists this clonotype with a few counts. The J gene is TRBJ2-1, the V gene TRBV19; D remains ambiguous. CDR3 length equals 11 residues. Germline values: CDR1 LNHDA, CDR2 SQIVND (reference sequence). Trimming took off 3 bases at V and 8 bases at J, with 5 bases between the two ends. DNA for the CDR3: TGTGCCAGTAGTATGGGATATGAGCAGTTCTTC. Amino acids: CASSMGYEQFF.